This T cell receptor (beta chain) was found in a study of T cells in Graves' hyperthyroidism and ophthalmopathy. Notes on the study in general: A model using 13 V-J features told ophthalmopathy apart from stable hyperthyroidism.

Amplification of TCR beta CDR3 regions was performed using RNA transcripts as template. With the HTBI primer set, the TCR CDR3 went through a first round of RT-PCR. Each CDR3 protein is one row after TCRdb ran MiXCR on the multiplex PCR reads. Here the sample spans almost 600,000 distinct CDR3 sequences, about 15% being singletons. With respect to this clonotype: Its matching antigen is unknown.

The CDR3 is made up of 18 amino acids. V lost 1 base to trimming and J lost 0 bases, with 16 bases between them. Germline lookup yields CDR1 LGHDT and CDR2 YNNKEL (reference sequence). Recently diagnosed hyperthyroidism of less than 2 months' duration affected patients aged 18 to 65. A patient was excluded if there was uncontrolled infection, other autoimmune disease, pregnancy or lactation. On the basis of clinical symptoms, serum thyroxine and TRAb, thyroid ultrasound and orbital computed tomography, diagnoses were made. The chain is built from TRBV3-1 and TRBJ1-3, with D possibly matching TRBD1 (6 bases). Sequencing was carried out using blood. This TCR came from a woman aged 25-40 years with Graves' hyperthyroidism that later progressed to Graves' ophthalmopathy. The CDR3 protein is CASSQGRKDSISGNTIYF. The CDR3 coding sequence is TGTGCCAGCAGCCAAGGAAGGAAGGACAGCATCTCTGGAAACACCATATATTTT.